These T cell receptor beta chains were read from a single sample in a study of identical twins. Each CDR3 protein gets one entry after TCRdb re-called the 5' RACE reads with MiXCR. This sample has approximately 630,000 distinct CDR3 sequences; around 7.4% occur once, and the top ten carry 1.5% to 2%. This sample was also put to use in a study of yellow fever vaccine responses in identical twins.

Sequenced material: PBMCs. These receptors were obtained from a woman under 30 in good health. CDR3s include the opening cysteine and the closing phenylalanine or tryptophan. Fields, in order: CDR3 protein, CDR3 DNA, J gene, D gene, clone size, V gene. The D gene is left open where the match is weak. A clone size is listed for some rows: how often the clone was seen (once, few, many), or a class if it is expanded.

CDR3 protein: CASTSWRSSYNEQFF; CDR3 DNA: TGTGCCAGCACCTCTTGGCGAAGCTCCTACAATGAGCAGTTCTTC; J gene: TRBJ2-1; D gene: .; clone size: many; V gene: TRBV28
CDR3 protein: CASSYSGDEQFF; CDR3 DNA: TGTGCCAGCAGTTACTCGGGAGATGAGCAGTTCTTC; J gene: TRBJ2-1; D gene: .; clone size: many; V gene: TRBV6-5
CDR3 protein: CATRGGPHQPQHF; CDR3 DNA: TGTGCCACCAGGGGGGGACCTCATCAGCCCCAGCATTTT; J gene: TRBJ1-5; D gene: .; clone size: .; V gene: TRBV24-1
CDR3 protein: CASSMRPRETQYF; CDR3 DNA: TGCGCCAGCAGCATGCGACCGCGGGAGACCCAGTACTTC; J gene: TRBJ2-5; D gene: .; clone size: .; V gene: TRBV5-1
CDR3 protein: CAISLNKGVETQYF; CDR3 DNA: TGTGCCATCTCGCTGAATAAGGGAGTAGAGACCCAGTACTTC; J gene: TRBJ2-5; D gene: .; clone size: few; V gene: TRBV10-3
CDR3 protein: CASSQGGQPMSFEQFF; CDR3 DNA: TGCGCCAGCAGCCAAGGGGGACAGCCGATGTCGTTTGAGCAGTTCTTC; J gene: TRBJ2-1; D gene: TRBD1; clone size: .; V gene: TRBV4-1
CDR3 protein: CASSRASNEQYF; CDR3 DNA: TGTGCCAGCAGCCGGGCCTCCAACGAGCAGTACTTC; J gene: TRBJ2-7; D gene: .; clone size: .; V gene: TRBV7-9
CDR3 protein: CSVRANSGNTIYF; CDR3 DNA: TGCAGTGTCCGAGCCAACTCTGGAAACACCATATATTTT; J gene: TRBJ1-3; D gene: .; clone size: many; V gene: TRBV20-1
CDR3 protein: CASTRAGGTYNEQFF; CDR3 DNA: TGTGCCAGCACCCGAGCGGGGGGCACCTACAATGAGCAGTTCTTC; J gene: TRBJ2-1; D gene: TRBD2; clone size: .; V gene: TRBV7-8
CDR3 protein: CASSSPGAEASF; CDR3 DNA: TGTGCCAGCAGTTCACCGGGTGCTGAAGCTTCCTTT; J gene: TRBJ1-1; D gene: .; clone size: .; V gene: TRBV6-2/TRBV6-3
CDR3 protein: CASGPGLGGTEAFF; CDR3 DNA: TGTGCTAGTGGTCCGGGGCTAGGCGGCACTGAAGCTTTCTTT; J gene: TRBJ1-1; D gene: .; clone size: many; V gene: TRBV12-5
CDR3 protein: CATSRFRGAPSTDTQYF; CDR3 DNA: TGTGCCACCAGCAGATTTAGGGGGGCCCCCAGCACAGATACGCAGTATTTT; J gene: TRBJ2-3; D gene: .; clone size: few; V gene: TRBV15
CDR3 protein: CASHRSGANEQFF; CDR3 DNA: TGTGCCAGCCACCGTTCCGGGGCGAATGAGCAGTTCTTC; J gene: TRBJ2-1; D gene: .; clone size: few; V gene: TRBV3-1
CDR3 protein: CASSPKLQGARTEAFF; CDR3 DNA: TGTGCCAGCAGTCCAAAACTTCAGGGGGCGAGAACTGAAGCTTTCTTT; J gene: TRBJ1-1; D gene: TRBD1; clone size: many; V gene: TRBV12-3/TRBV12-4
CDR3 protein: CASSIFWEGLNEQFF; CDR3 DNA: TGTGCCAGCAGTATTTTTTGGGAGGGCCTCAATGAGCAGTTCTTC; J gene: TRBJ2-1; D gene: TRBD2; clone size: few; V gene: TRBV12-3/TRBV12-4
CDR3 protein: CASSLSSRNTGELFF; CDR3 DNA: TGTGCCAGCAGTTTATCTTCCAGGAACACCGGGGAGCTGTTTTTT; J gene: TRBJ2-2; D gene: .; clone size: many; V gene: TRBV12-3/TRBV12-4
CDR3 protein: CASSPVGVYGYTF; CDR3 DNA: TGCGCCAGCAGCCCTGTCGGGGTTTATGGCTACACCTTC; J gene: TRBJ1-2; D gene: .; clone size: many; V gene: TRBV4-1
CDR3 protein: CASTNREGEQFF; CDR3 DNA: TGTGCCAGCACCAACAGGGAGGGCGAGCAGTTCTTC; J gene: TRBJ2-1; D gene: .; clone size: .; V gene: TRBV11-2
CDR3 protein: CASTSGGGSGTEAFF; CDR3 DNA: TGCGCCAGCACCTCCGGGGGGGGGTCAGGCACTGAAGCTTTCTTT; J gene: TRBJ1-1; D gene: .; clone size: many; V gene: TRBV5-1
CDR3 protein: CATKTGSGEQFF; CDR3 DNA: TGTGCCACCAAGACAGGTTCAGGGGAGCAGTTCTTC; J gene: TRBJ2-1; D gene: .; clone size: few; V gene: TRBV10-3
CDR3 protein: CASSVRTSGPYNEQFF; CDR3 DNA: TGTGCCAGCAGCGTTCGGACTAGCGGCCCTTACAATGAGCAGTTCTTC; J gene: TRBJ2-1; D gene: TRBD2; clone size: many; V gene: TRBV9
CDR3 protein: CASSRLAGQETQYF; CDR3 DNA: TGTGCCAGCAGCCGACTAGCGGGACAAGAGACCCAGTACTTC; J gene: TRBJ2-5; D gene: TRBD2; clone size: many; V gene: TRBV6-1
CDR3 protein: CASSETSAAYEQYF; CDR3 DNA: TGCGCCAGCAGCGAGACTAGCGCAGCCTACGAGCAGTACTTC; J gene: TRBJ2-7; D gene: TRBD2; clone size: .; V gene: TRBV5-1
CDR3 protein: CASSLGLMALGEQFF; CDR3 DNA: TGCGCCAGCAGCTTGGGCCTGATGGCTTTGGGTGAGCAGTTCTTC; J gene: TRBJ2-1; D gene: .; clone size: few; V gene: TRBV5-1
CDR3 protein: CASSYRRGGTSYNEQFF; CDR3 DNA: TGCGCCAGCAGCTATCGGAGGGGGGGGACCTCCTACAATGAGCAGTTCTTC; J gene: TRBJ2-1; D gene: .; clone size: many; V gene: TRBV4-1
CDR3 protein: CASSQTGTSLETQYF; CDR3 DNA: TGCGCCAGCAGCCAAACCGGGACTAGCCTGGAGACCCAGTACTTC; J gene: TRBJ2-5; D gene: TRBD2; clone size: many; V gene: TRBV4-1
CDR3 protein: CASSPASGSYEQFF; CDR3 DNA: TGTGCCAGCAGTCCAGCTAGCGGGAGCTATGAGCAGTTCTTC; J gene: TRBJ2-1; D gene: TRBD2; clone size: many; V gene: TRBV3-1
CDR3 protein: CASSPREETGETQYF; CDR3 DNA: TGTGCCAGCAGCCCCCGGGAGGAAACCGGAGAGACCCAGTACTTC; J gene: TRBJ2-5; D gene: TRBD2; clone size: few; V gene: TRBV12-3/TRBV12-4
CDR3 protein: CASSITGVPYNEQFF; CDR3 DNA: TGTGCCAGTAGTATAACGGGAGTCCCCTACAATGAGCAGTTCTTC; J gene: TRBJ2-1; D gene: .; clone size: few; V gene: TRBV19
CDR3 protein: CASSARGRPAEAFF; CDR3 DNA: TGTGCCAGCAGCGCCCGGGGACGGCCGGCTGAAGCTTTCTTT; J gene: TRBJ1-1; D gene: .; clone size: few; V gene: TRBV7-2
CDR3 protein: CSALKKDWYGVDTQYF; CDR3 DNA: TGCAGTGCTTTAAAGAAGGACTGGTATGGGGTAGATACGCAGTATTTT; J gene: TRBJ2-3; D gene: .; clone size: .; V gene: TRBV20-1
CDR3 protein: CASSQDPLAGRYEQYF; CDR3 DNA: TGTGCCAGCAGCCAAGATCCCCTAGCGGGAAGATACGAGCAGTACTTC; J gene: TRBJ2-7; D gene: TRBD2; clone size: .; V gene: TRBV3-1
CDR3 protein: CASSITEGNSPLHF; CDR3 DNA: TGTGCCAGCAGCATCACAGAGGGGAATTCACCCCTCCACTTT; J gene: TRBJ1-6; D gene: .; clone size: .; V gene: TRBV6-1
CDR3 protein: CAISVDNTGELFF; CDR3 DNA: TGTGCCATCAGTGTAGACAACACCGGGGAGCTGTTTTTT; J gene: TRBJ2-2; D gene: .; clone size: few; V gene: TRBV10-3
CDR3 protein: CASSSGAGVYEQFF; CDR3 DNA: TGCGCCAGCAGCTCCGGCGCGGGTGTGTATGAGCAGTTCTTC; J gene: TRBJ2-1; D gene: .; clone size: many; V gene: TRBV5-1
CDR3 protein: CASSALTSGTDTQYF; CDR3 DNA: TGTGCCAGCAGCGCCCTAACTAGCGGCACAGATACGCAGTATTTT; J gene: TRBJ2-3; D gene: TRBD2; clone size: few; V gene: TRBV9
CDR3 protein: CATTSGVYNEQFF; CDR3 DNA: TGTGCCACCACTAGCGGAGTTTACAATGAGCAGTTCTTC; J gene: TRBJ2-1; D gene: TRBD2; clone size: many; V gene: TRBV7-9
CDR3 protein: CASSEAGVISNQPQHF; CDR3 DNA: TGTGCCAGCAGTGAAGCGGGGGTAATAAGTAATCAGCCCCAGCATTTT; J gene: TRBJ1-5; D gene: .; clone size: .; V gene: TRBV6-1
CDR3 protein: CASRQGQMNTEAFF; CDR3 DNA: TGTGCCAGCAGGCAGGGACAGATGAACACTGAAGCTTTCTTT; J gene: TRBJ1-1; D gene: TRBD1; clone size: .; V gene: TRBV6-1
CDR3 protein: CASSSESSHSNQPQHF; CDR3 DNA: TGTGCCAGCAGTTCGGAATCCAGCCATAGCAATCAGCCCCAGCATTTT; J gene: TRBJ1-5; D gene: .; clone size: few; V gene: TRBV2
CDR3 protein: CASRREGTETQYF; CDR3 DNA: TGTGCCAGCAGGCGGGAAGGGACAGAGACCCAGTACTTC; J gene: TRBJ2-5; D gene: .; clone size: many; V gene: TRBV6-1
CDR3 protein: CASSDGLAGAAQETQYF; CDR3 DNA: TGCGCCAGCAGTGATGGGCTAGCGGGGGCCGCCCAAGAGACCCAGTACTTC; J gene: TRBJ2-5; D gene: TRBD2; clone size: .; V gene: TRBV10-1
CDR3 protein: CASSFSDHYGYTF; CDR3 DNA: TGTGCCAGCAGCTTTTCGGATCACTATGGCTACACCTTC; J gene: TRBJ1-2; D gene: .; clone size: many; V gene: TRBV5-6
CDR3 protein: CASSELQGIF; CDR3 DNA: TGTGCCAGCAGTGAATTGCAGGGAATCTTT; J gene: TRBJ1-1; D gene: .; clone size: few; V gene: TRBV2
CDR3 protein: CASSGDYSGNTIYF; CDR3 DNA: TGTGCCAGCAGCGGGGATTACTCTGGAAACACCATATATTTT; J gene: TRBJ1-3; D gene: .; clone size: .; V gene: TRBV2
CDR3 protein: CASSFRPHDSGRIQETQYF; CDR3 DNA: TGTGCCAGCAGCTTTCGACCTCATGATAGCGGGAGGATCCAAGAGACCCAGTACTTC; J gene: TRBJ2-5; D gene: TRBD2; clone size: few; V gene: TRBV7-8
CDR3 protein: CASSPPGWVQWGSTDTQYF; CDR3 DNA: TGTGCCAGCTCACCGCCGGGGTGGGTACAGTGGGGCTCCACAGATACGCAGTATTTT; J gene: TRBJ2-3; D gene: .; clone size: few; V gene: TRBV18
CDR3 protein: CASSSGTEAFYGYTF; CDR3 DNA: TGCGCCAGCAGCTCCGGGACGGAGGCCTTCTATGGCTACACCTTC; J gene: TRBJ1-2; D gene: .; clone size: .; V gene: TRBV5-1
CDR3 protein: CSATDRVNTEAFF; CDR3 DNA: TGCAGTGCAACAGACAGGGTGAACACTGAAGCTTTCTTT; J gene: TRBJ1-1; D gene: TRBD1; clone size: .; V gene: TRBV20-1
CDR3 protein: CASSLGRTATNEKLFF; CDR3 DNA: TGTGCCAGCAGTTTAGGACGGACTGCAACTAATGAAAAACTGTTTTTT; J gene: TRBJ1-4; D gene: .; clone size: few; V gene: TRBV12-3/TRBV12-4
CDR3 protein: CSAAGTSADTQYF; CDR3 DNA: TGCAGTGCCGCCGGGACTAGCGCTGATACGCAGTATTTT; J gene: TRBJ2-3; D gene: TRBD2; clone size: .; V gene: TRBV20-1
CDR3 protein: CASITSEDTEAFF; CDR3 DNA: TGCGCCAGCATTACCTCAGAAGACACTGAAGCTTTCTTT; J gene: TRBJ1-1; D gene: .; clone size: .; V gene: TRBV10-2
CDR3 protein: CASRKRPGETQYF; CDR3 DNA: TGTGCCAGCAGAAAGCGGCCCGGAGAGACCCAGTACTTC; J gene: TRBJ2-5; D gene: .; clone size: many; V gene: TRBV2